The 18 T cell receptor beta chains listed next were all sequenced from one sample in a study of blood T cell repertoires in COVID-19 (dated by TCRdb to the early 2020s). The receptor library was made with the immunoSEQ multiplex PCR assay. TCRdb took this table from immuneACCESS and kept in-frame rearrangements with V and J called. Such tables lack part of the clones; where checked against another copy, unresolved V genes explain under half of the gap, and the rest is unexplained. Counted in this sample were fewer than 250,000 clones; about 91% of them appeared once. Of the sample, around 1.2% is held by the ten largest clones. The sequencing input was peripheral blood. The receptors derive from a man younger than 40 with acute or convalescent COVID-19.

The chain is built from TRBV18 and TRBJ2-5; 7 positions agree with TRBD2. The CDR3 consists of 14 residues. Germline trimming cut 10 bases from V and 2 bases from J; bases unmatched to any gene: 10. Germline-derived CDR1 and CDR2 are KGHSH and LQKENI. CDR3 in amino acids: CATQAGPTQETQYF. CDR3 DNA sequence: TGTGCCACCCAAGCGGGACCCACTCAAGAGACCCAGTACTTC.

V gene TRBV7-9 combines with J gene TRBJ1-1, with 8 bases matching TRBD1. The V and J ends lost 5 bases and 1 base, in that order; junction bases with no gene match: 6. This CDR3 is 15 amino acids long. Germline CDR1 reads SEHNR; CDR2 reads FQNEAQ (reference sequence). The CDR3 region is CASSARQGRNTEAFF. CDR3 bases: TGTGCCAGCAGCGCAAGACAGGGGCGGAACACTGAAGCTTTCTTT. Full variable domain (rest looked up from reference TRBV7-9 and TRBJ1-1): DTGVSQNPRHKITKRGQNVTFRCDPISEHNRLYWYRQTLGQGPEFLTYFQNEAQLEKSRLLSDRFSAERPKGSFSTLEIQRTEQGDSAMYLCASSARQGRNTEAFFGQGTRLTVV.

This chain connects TRBV18 to TRBJ2-2, with 7 nucleotides matching TRBD1. This CDR3 has 16 amino acids. J lost 0 bases, V lost 6 bases, and 7 bases had no gene match. The V gene's germline CDR1 is KGHSH and CDR2 LQKENI. This CDR3 is CASSPSGTANTGELFF. The CDR3 DNA reads TGTGCCAGCTCGCCATCCGGGACAGCGAACACCGGGGAGCTGTTTTTT.

The CDR3 spells CASSLMSGVNEQFF. The CDR3 DNA is TGTGCCAGCAGCTTGATGAGCGGGGTCAATGAGCAGTTCTTC. This chain links TRBV5-6 with TRBJ2-1, with 7 bases lining up with TRBD2. Germline V gives CDR1 SGHDT, CDR2 YYEEEE. This CDR3 is 14 amino acids long. V shed 1 base and J 6 bases; nucleotides not matched to a gene: 4.

In its sample, this clone was seen once. The genes are TRBV3-1 (or the pseudogene TRBV3-2) and TRBJ2-5, with 12 nucleotides matching TRBD2. The CDR3 extends over 18 amino acids. The V gene end was trimmed by 4 bases and the J gene end by 5 bases; junction bases not matched to a gene: 14. Germline CDR1 is LGHDT and CDR2 is YNNKEL (reference sequence). CDR3 protein: CASSPKGLAGGGQETQYF. CDR3 sequence (DNA): TGTGCCAGCAGCCCAAAAGGGCTAGCGGGAGGGGGTCAGGAGACCCAGTACTTC.

The rearrangement links TRBV3-1 (or the pseudogene TRBV3-2) to TRBJ1-5; maybe TRBD1 (6 bases). V dropped 5 bases and J dropped 5 bases, with 13 bases sitting between them. This CDR3 spans 14 amino acids. Germline CDR1 and CDR2: LGHDT and YNNKEL (reference sequence). DNA for the CDR3: TGTGCCAGCAGCTTGAGCAGGGGAGATCAGCCCCAGCATTTT. Protein: CASSLSRGDQPQHF.

The gene calls are TRBV5-1 and TRBJ1-3, with D unresolved. Trimming took off 2 bases at V and 7 bases at J, with 13 bases between the two ends. This CDR3 is 14 amino acids long. The germline V gene encodes CDR1 SGHRS and CDR2 YFSETQ. CDR3 sequence: CASSFREGENTIYF. The DNA of the CDR3 is TGCGCCAGCAGCTTTAGAGAGGGAGAGAACACCATATATTTT.

This clone was seen once. The rearrangement links TRBV12-3 or TRBV12-4 to TRBJ1-4, with D maybe TRBD1 (6 bases). V dropped 1 base and J dropped 8 bases, with 8 bases sitting between them. The CDR3 is 13 amino acids. The CDR3 DNA is TGTGCCAGCAGTTTAGGGGGGGGCGAAAAACTGTTTTTT. Protein: CASSLGGGEKLFF.

The chain has TRBV28 and TRBJ1-1, with D unclear. Trimming stripped 11 bases from V and 2 bases from J, with 9 bases between. CDR1 is MDHEN, CDR2 SYDVKM, per germline. The CDR3 covers 11 residues. CDR3 DNA sequence: TGTGCCGGAGGTTCCAACACTGAAGCTTTCTTT. Its protein product is CAGGSNTEAFF.

The rearrangement links TRBV10-1 to TRBJ2-4; 7 nucleotides align to TRBD2. The V gene end was trimmed by 6 bases and the J gene end by 8 bases; junction bases not matched to a gene: 7. In germline, CDR1 is WNHNN, CDR2 SYGVQD (reference sequence). The CDR3 has 13 amino acids. The CDR3 spells CASSRAGEDIQYF. CDR3 DNA sequence: TGCGCCAGCAGCCGCGCGGGGGAGGACATTCAGTACTTC.

The J gene is TRBJ2-5, the V gene TRBV7-6; maybe TRBD1 (7 bases). The ends were cut back, 3 bases at V and 5 bases at J, with 13 bases in the middle. Germline V gene data show CDR1 as SGHVS and CDR2 as FNYEAQ. CDR3 length equals 14 residues. The DNA of the CDR3 is TGTGCCAGCAGCTTTTTGTCAGGGGGGGAGACCCAGTACTTC. It encodes CASSFLSGGETQYF.

In this sample, this clone turned up once. V gene TRBV6-5 combines with J gene TRBJ2-7, with D perhaps matching TRBD2 (5 bases). V lost 8 bases to trimming and J lost 2 bases, with 13 bases between them. The CDR3 has 13 residues. The V gene's germline CDR1 is MNHEY and CDR2 SVGAGI. CDR3 in amino acids: CASRTGIPYEQYF. Written as DNA, the CDR3 is TGTGCCAGCCGGACCGGGATACCCTACGAGCAGTACTTC.

The chain combines TRBV4-1 with TRBJ2-3, with 12 bases lining up with TRBD1. The CDR3 totals 16 residues. Germline CDR1 and CDR2: MGHRA and YSYEKL. V lost 1 base, J lost 8 bases, and 7 bases stayed unmatched. For the CDR3, the DNA is TGCGCCAGCAGCCAAGTCCGGGACAGGGGGCGAGGTACGCAGTATTTT. This encodes CASSQVRDRGRGTQYF.

V gene TRBV30 combines with J gene TRBJ1-5; the D is unclear. This CDR3 contains 14 residues. V was pared by 4 bases and J by 3 bases, with 13 bases between. The germline V gene has CDR1 GTSNPN and CDR2 SVGIG (reference sequence). The CDR3 nucleotides read TGTGCCTGGAACCGCCAACTATCCAATCAGCCCCAGCATTTT. It translates to CAWNRQLSNQPQHF.

The J gene is TRBJ2-6, the V gene TRBV2, with 7 bases fitting TRBD1. The V and J ends lost 7 bases and 1 base, in that order; junction bases with no gene match: 10. CDR3 size: 17 residues. CDR1 and CDR2 from the germline V gene are SNHLY and FYNNEI. CDR3 nucleotide sequence: TGTGCCAGCATTCGGAGACAGGGAGCGTCTGGGGCCAACGTCCTGACTTTC. Its translation: CASIRRQGASGANVLTF.

J is TRBJ2-2 and V is TRBV27, with D possibly TRBD1 on 6 matching bases. The V and J ends lost 5 bases and 3 bases respectively, with 7 bases between them. The CDR3 is 13 residues long. Germline V gene data show CDR1 as MNHEY and CDR2 as SMNVEV (reference sequence). Here the CDR3 DNA reads TGTGCCAGCAGTGGACAGTACACCGGGGAGCTGTTTTTT. This encodes CASSGQYTGELFF.

The CDR3 bases are TGTGCCAGCAGTTTGTCTGGGAGTCGCTACGAGCAGTACTTC. It translates to CASSLSGSRYEQYF. The chain employs TRBV28 and TRBJ2-7; a possible D gene is TRBD2 (5 bases). The CDR3 sequence is 14 residues long. The V end was cut by 3 bases, the J end by 3 bases, with 12 bases between. Germline V lookup: CDR1 MDHEN, CDR2 SYDVKM.

The V gene is TRBV19, the J gene TRBJ1-1, with 7 bases that match TRBD1. Germline assignment: CDR1 LNHDA and CDR2 SQIVND (reference sequence). The CDR3 has 15 residues. The V segment lost 7 bases and the J segment 0 bases; nucleotides outside the gene matches: 8. CDR3 DNA sequence: TGTGCCAGTATGCTAGGGGGCCAAATGAACACTGAAGCTTTCTTT. Translating it yields CASMLGGQMNTEAFF.